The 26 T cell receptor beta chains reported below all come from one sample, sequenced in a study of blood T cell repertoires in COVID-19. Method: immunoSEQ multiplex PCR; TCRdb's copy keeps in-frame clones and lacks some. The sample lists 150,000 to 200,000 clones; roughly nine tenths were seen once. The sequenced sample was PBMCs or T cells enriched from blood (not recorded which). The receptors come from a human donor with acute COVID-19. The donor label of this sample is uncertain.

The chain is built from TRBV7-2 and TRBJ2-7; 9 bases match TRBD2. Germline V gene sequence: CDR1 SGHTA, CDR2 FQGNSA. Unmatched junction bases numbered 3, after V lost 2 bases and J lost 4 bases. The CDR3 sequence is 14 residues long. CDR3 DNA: TGTGCCAGCAGCTTACTAGCGGGGAAATACGAGCAGTACTTC. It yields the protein CASSLLAGKYEQYF. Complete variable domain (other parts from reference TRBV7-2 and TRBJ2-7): GAGVSQSPSNKVTEKGKDVELRCDPISGHTALYWYRQSLGQGLEFLIYFQGNSAPDKSGLPSDRFSAERTGGSVSTLTIQRTQQEDSAVYLCASSLLAGKYEQYFGPGTRLTVT.

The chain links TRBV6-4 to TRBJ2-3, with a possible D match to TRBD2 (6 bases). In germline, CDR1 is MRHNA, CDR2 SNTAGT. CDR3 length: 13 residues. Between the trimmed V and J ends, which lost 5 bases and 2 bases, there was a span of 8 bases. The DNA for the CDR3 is TGTGCCAGCAGTCGGGACTTCACAGATACGCAGTATTTT. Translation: CASSRDFTDTQYF.

The CDR3 spells CARFAGEYF. DNA for the CDR3: TGTGCCAGGTTCGCAGGTGAGTACTTC. The chain couples TRBV27 to TRBJ2-7; D unresolved. V was clipped by 9 bases and J by 11 bases, with 11 bases between them. CDR3 length equals 9 residues. Germline CDR1 is MNHEY and CDR2 is SMNVEV (reference sequence).

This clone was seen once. The CDR3 protein is CASSSTSEHTEAFF. The CDR3 DNA sequence: TGTGCCAGCAGTTCCACCTCGGAGCACACTGAAGCTTTCTTT. The chain couples TRBV6-5 to TRBJ1-1; no clear D. The CDR3 loop spans 14 amino acids. The V and J ends lost 4 bases and 3 bases respectively, with 12 bases between them. The germline gives CDR1 MNHEY, CDR2 SVGAGI.

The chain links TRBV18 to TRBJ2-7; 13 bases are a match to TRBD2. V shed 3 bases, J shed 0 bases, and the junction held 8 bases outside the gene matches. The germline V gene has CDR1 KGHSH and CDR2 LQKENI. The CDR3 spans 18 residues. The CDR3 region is CASSPGLAGESPSYEQYF. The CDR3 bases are TGTGCCAGCTCACCTGGACTAGCGGGGGAGTCGCCCTCCTACGAGCAGTACTTC.

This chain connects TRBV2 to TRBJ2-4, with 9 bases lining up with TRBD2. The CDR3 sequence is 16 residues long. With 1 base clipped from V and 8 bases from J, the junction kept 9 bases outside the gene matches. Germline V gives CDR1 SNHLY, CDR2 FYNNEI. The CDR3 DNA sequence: TGTGCCAGCAGTGAAGGCGGGGGGGCCTTAAGTGACATTCAGTACTTC. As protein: CASSEGGGALSDIQYF.

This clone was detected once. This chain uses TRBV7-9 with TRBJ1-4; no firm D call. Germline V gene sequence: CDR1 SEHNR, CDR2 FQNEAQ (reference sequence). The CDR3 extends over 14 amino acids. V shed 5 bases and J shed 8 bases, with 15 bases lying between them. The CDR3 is CASSTHPSWEKLFF. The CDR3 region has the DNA TGTGCCAGCAGCACCCATCCTAGTTGGGAAAAACTGTTTTTT. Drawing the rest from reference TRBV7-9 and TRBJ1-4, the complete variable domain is DTGVSQNPRHKITKRGQNVTFRCDPISEHNRLYWYRQTLGQGPEFLTYFQNEAQLEKSRLLSDRFSAERPKGSFSTLEIQRTEQGDSAMYLCASSTHPSWEKLFFGSGTQLSVL.

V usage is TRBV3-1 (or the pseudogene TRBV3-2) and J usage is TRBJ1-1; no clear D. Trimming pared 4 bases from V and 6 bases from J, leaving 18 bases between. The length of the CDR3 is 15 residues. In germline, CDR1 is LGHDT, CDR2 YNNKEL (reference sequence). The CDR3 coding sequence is TGTGCCAGCAGCCCCTCGGTCGGGGTCAGCGCTGAAGCTTTCTTT. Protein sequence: CASSPSVGVSAEAFF.

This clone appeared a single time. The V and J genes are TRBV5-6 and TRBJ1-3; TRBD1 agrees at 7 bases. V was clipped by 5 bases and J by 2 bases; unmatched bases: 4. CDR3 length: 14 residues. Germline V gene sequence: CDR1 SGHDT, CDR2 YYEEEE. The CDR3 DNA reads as TGTGCCAGCAGTTACGGGACAGCTGGAAACACCATATATTTT. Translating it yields CASSYGTAGNTIYF. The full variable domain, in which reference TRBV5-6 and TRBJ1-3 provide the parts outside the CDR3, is DAGVTQSPTHLIKTRGQQVTLRCSPKSGHDTVSWYQQALGQGPQFIFQYYEEEERQRGNFPDRFSGHQFPNYSSELNVNALLLGDSALYLCASSYGTAGNTIYFGEGSWLTVV.

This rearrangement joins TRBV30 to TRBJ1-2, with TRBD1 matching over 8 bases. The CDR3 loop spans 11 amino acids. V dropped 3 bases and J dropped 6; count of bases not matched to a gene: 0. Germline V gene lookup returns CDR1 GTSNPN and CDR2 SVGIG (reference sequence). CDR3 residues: CAWRTGDGYTF. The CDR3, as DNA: TGTGCCTGGAGGACAGGGGATGGCTACACCTTC.

CDR3 nucleotide sequence: TGTGCCAGCAGCGCGGGACAGAGCACAGATACGCAGTATTTT. Amino acid sequence: CASSAGQSTDTQYF. The rearrangement joins TRBV9 to TRBJ2-3; 7 nucleotides match TRBD1. Germline lookup yields CDR1 SGDLS and CDR2 YYNGEE. V shed 3 bases, J shed 0 bases, and the junction held 1 base outside the gene matches. The CDR3 is 14 residues long. The full variable domain, in which reference TRBV9 and TRBJ2-3 provide the parts outside the CDR3, is DSGVTQTPKHLITATGQRVTLRCSPRSGDLSVYWYQQSLDQGLQFLIQYYNGEERAKGNILERFSAQQFPDLHSELNLSSLELGDSALYFCASSAGQSTDTQYFGPGTRLTVL.

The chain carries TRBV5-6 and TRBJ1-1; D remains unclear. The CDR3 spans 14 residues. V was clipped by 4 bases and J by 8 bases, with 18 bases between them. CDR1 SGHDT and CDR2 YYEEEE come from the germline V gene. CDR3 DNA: TGTGCCAGCAGCCTTTTCTTGACTGAAGCAGAAGCTTTCTTT. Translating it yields CASSLFLTEAEAFF.

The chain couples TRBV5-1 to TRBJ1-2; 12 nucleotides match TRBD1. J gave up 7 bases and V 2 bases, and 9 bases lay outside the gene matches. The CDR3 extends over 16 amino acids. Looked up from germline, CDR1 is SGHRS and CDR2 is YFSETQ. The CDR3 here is CASSFKTGDRGPGYTF. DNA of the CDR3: TGCGCCAGCAGCTTCAAGACCGGGGACAGGGGGCCTGGCTACACCTTC. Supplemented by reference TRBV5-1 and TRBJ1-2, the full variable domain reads KAGVTQTPRYLIKTRGQQVTLSCSPISGHRSVSWYQQTPGQGLQFLFEYFSETQRNKGNFPGRFSGRQFSNSRSEMNVSTLELGDSALYLCASSFKTGDRGPGYTFGSGTRLTVV.

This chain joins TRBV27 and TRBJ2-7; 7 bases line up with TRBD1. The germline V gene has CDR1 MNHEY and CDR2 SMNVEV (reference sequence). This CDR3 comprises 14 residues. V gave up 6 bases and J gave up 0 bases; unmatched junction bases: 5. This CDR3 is CASSLTGVSYEQYF. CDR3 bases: TGTGCCAGCAGCCTAACAGGGGTCTCCTACGAGCAGTACTTC.

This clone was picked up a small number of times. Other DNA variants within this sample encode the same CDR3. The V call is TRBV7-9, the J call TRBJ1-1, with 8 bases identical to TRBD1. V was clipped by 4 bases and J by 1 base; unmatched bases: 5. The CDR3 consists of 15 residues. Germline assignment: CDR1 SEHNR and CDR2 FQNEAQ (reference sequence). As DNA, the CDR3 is TGTGCCAGCAGCTCCGCTGACAGGGGGAACACTGAAGCTTTCTTT. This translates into CASSSADRGNTEAFF.

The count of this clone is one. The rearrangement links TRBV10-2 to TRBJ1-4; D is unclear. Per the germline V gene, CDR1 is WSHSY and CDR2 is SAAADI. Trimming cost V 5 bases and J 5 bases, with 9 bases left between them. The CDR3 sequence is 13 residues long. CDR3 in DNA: TGCGCCAGCAGTCCCCACGGGAATGAAAAACTGTTTTTT. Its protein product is CASSPHGNEKLFF.

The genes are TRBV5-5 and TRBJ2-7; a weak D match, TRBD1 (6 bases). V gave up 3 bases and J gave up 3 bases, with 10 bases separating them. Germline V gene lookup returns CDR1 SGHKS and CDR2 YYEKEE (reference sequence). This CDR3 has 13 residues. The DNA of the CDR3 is TGTGCCAGCAGCTGGGACACGGTCTACGAGCAGTACTTC. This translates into CASSWDTVYEQYF.

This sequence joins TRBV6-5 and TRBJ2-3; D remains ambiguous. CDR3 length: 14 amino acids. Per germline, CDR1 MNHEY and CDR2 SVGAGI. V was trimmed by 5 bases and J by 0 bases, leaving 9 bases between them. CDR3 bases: TGTGCCAGCAGTCTCCTCGTTAGCACAGATACGCAGTATTTT. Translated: CASSLLVSTDTQYF.

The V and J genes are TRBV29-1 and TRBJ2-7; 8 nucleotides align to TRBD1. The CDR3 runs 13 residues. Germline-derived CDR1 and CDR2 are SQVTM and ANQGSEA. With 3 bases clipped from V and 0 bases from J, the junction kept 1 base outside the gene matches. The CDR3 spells CSVEGQDSYEQYF. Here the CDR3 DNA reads TGCAGCGTTGAGGGACAGGACTCCTACGAGCAGTACTTC.

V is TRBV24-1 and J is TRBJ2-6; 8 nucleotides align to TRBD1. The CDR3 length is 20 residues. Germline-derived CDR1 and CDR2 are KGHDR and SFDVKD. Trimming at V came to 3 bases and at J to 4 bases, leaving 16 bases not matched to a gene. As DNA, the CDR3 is TGTGCCACCAGTGATCATCGGACAGGGTTGTCTGTCGCCGGGGCCAACGTCCTGACTTTC. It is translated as CATSDHRTGLSVAGANVLTF.

The CDR3 is CASSYGAELFTSPLHF. The CDR3 DNA is TGTGCCAGCAGTTACGGGGCAGAGTTGTTTACTTCACCCCTCCACTTT. The chain couples TRBV6-6 to TRBJ1-6; perhaps TRBD1 as D (5 bases). The CDR3 runs to 16 residues. CDR1 is MNHNY, CDR2 SVGAGI, per germline (reference sequence). V dropped 2 bases and J dropped 9 bases, with 17 bases sitting between them.

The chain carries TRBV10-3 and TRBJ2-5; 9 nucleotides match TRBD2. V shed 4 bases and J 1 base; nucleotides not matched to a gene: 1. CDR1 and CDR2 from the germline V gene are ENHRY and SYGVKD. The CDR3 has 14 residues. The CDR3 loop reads CAISATSGQETQYF. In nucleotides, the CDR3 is TGTGCCATCAGTGCGACTAGCGGCCAAGAGACCCAGTACTTC.

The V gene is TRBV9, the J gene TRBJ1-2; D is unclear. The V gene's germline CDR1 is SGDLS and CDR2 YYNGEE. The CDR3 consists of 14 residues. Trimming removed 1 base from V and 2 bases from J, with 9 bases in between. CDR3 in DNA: TGTGCCAGCAGCGTATCACATCGCAACTATGGCTACACCTTC. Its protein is CASSVSHRNYGYTF.

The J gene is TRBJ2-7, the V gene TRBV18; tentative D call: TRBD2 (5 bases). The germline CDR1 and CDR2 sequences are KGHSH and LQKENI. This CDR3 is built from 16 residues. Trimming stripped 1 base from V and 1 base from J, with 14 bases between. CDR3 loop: CASSPLELGSSYEQYF. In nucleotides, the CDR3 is TGTGCCAGCTCACCACTGGAACTAGGATCTTCCTACGAGCAGTACTTC. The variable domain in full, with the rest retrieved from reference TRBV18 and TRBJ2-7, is NAGVMQNPRHLVRRRGQEARLRCSPMKGHSHVYWYRQLPEEGLKFMVYLQKENIIDESGMPKERFSAEFPKEGPSILRIQQVVRGDSAAYFCASSPLELGSSYEQYFGPGTRLTVT.

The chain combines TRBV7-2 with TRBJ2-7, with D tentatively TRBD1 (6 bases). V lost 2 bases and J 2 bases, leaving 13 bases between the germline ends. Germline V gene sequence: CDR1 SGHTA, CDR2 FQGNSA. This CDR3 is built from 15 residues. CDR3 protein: CASSLTGHGTYEQYF. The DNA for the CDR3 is TGTGCCAGCAGCTTAACGGGACACGGAACCTACGAGCAGTACTTC.

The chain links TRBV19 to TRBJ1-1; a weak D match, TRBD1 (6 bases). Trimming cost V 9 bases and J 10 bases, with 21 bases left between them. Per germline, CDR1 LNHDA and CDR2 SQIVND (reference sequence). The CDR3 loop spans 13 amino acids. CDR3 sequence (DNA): TGTGCCAGCAAGGGCCCCGGGACAACGCTAGCTTTCTTT. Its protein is CASKGPGTTLAFF. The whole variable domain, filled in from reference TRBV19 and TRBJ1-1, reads DGGITQSPKYLFRKEGQNVTLSCEQNLNHDAMYWYRQDPGQGLRLIYYSQIVNDFQKGDIAEGYSVSREKKESFPLTVTSAQKNPTAFYLCASKGPGTTLAFFGQGTRLTVV.